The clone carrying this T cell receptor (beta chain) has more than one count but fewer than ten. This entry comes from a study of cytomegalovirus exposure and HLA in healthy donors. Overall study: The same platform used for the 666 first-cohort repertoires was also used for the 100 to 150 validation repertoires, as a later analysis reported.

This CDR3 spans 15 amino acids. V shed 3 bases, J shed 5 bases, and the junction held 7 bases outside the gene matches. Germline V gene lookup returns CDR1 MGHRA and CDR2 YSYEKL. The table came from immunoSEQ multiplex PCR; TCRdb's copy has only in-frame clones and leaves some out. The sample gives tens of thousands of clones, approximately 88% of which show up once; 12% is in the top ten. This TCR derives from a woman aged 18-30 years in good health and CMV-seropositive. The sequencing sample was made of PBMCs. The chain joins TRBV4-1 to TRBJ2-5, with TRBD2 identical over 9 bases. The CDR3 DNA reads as TGCGCCAGCAGCCACGCTAGCGGGGTCGGGGAGACCCAGTACTTC. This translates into CASSHASGVGETQYF.